These 18 T cell receptor beta chains were sequenced from one sample in a study of T cells after yellow fever vaccination. One entry per CDR3 protein results from TCRdb running MiXCR on the 5' RACE reads. This repertoire shows around 350,000 distinct CDR3 sequences, about 9.9% found once; its top ten account for roughly 18%. The material sequenced was PBMCs, taken on the day of the first yellow fever vaccination. The source is a man younger than 35 who received the YFV17D yellow fever vaccine.

The V call is TRBV11-2, the J call TRBJ2-3, with TRBD2 identical over 12 bases. Unmatched junction bases numbered 19, after V lost 5 bases and J lost 4 bases. The V gene's germline CDR1 is SGHAT and CDR2 FQNNGV. The CDR3 length is 20 residues. The CDR3 DNA reads TGTGCCAGCAGCAGACGTCTAGCGGGGGGGCGAGCAGGTGTGCCAGATACGCAGTATTTT. Protein: CASSRRLAGGRAGVPDTQYF.

There are many counts of this clonotype. The chain couples TRBV12-3 or TRBV12-4 to TRBJ1-2; D is perhaps TRBD1 (5 bases). Trimming pared 5 bases from V and 5 bases from J, leaving 12 bases between. This CDR3 has 13 amino acids. CDR3 amino acids: CASSHDRTYGYTF. CDR3 coding DNA: TGTGCCAGCAGTCACGACAGAACTTATGGCTACACCTTC.

This clonotype was counted ten times or more. The chain combines TRBV7-2 with TRBJ1-3; D call uncertain. The CDR3 sequence is 15 residues long. Germline V gives CDR1 SGHTA, CDR2 FQGNSA. Trimming removed 5 bases at V and 0 bases at J, with 11 bases between. CDR3 loop: CASSPDGSSGNTIYF. The CDR3 DNA follows: TGTGCCAGCAGCCCGGACGGATCCTCTGGAAACACCATATATTTT.

This chain joins TRBV7-2 and TRBJ1-1, with D unresolved. The germline V gene encodes CDR1 SGHTA and CDR2 FQGNSA. The V end was cut by 2 bases, the J end by 0 bases, with 10 bases between. The CDR3 has 15 residues. For the CDR3, the DNA is TGTGCCAGCAGCTTAAATGCAGGAATGAACACTGAAGCTTTCTTT. It yields the protein CASSLNAGMNTEAFF.

This clonotype was observed a handful of times. The V gene is TRBV7-2, the J gene TRBJ2-2; 9 bases fit TRBD1. Trimming took 1 base from V and 6 from J; bases not matched to a gene: 0. CDR1 is SGHTA and CDR2 is FQGNSA in the germline V gene. The CDR3 runs 14 residues. This CDR3 is CASSLGTGAGELFF. CDR3 DNA sequence: TGTGCCAGCAGCTTAGGGACAGGGGCCGGGGAGCTGTTTTTT.

V is TRBV12-3 or TRBV12-4 and J is TRBJ2-3; no definite D call. The CDR3 loop spans 12 amino acids. Between the trimmed V and J ends, which lost 6 bases and 7 bases, there was a span of 11 bases. The CDR3 DNA reads as TGTGCCAGCAGCACAGATGGGCATACGCAGTATTTT. Translation gives CASSTDGHTQYF.

This clonotype has just a few counts. The chain joins TRBV29-1 to TRBJ2-5; 9 nucleotides line up with TRBD1. CDR1 and CDR2 from the germline V gene are SQVTM and ANQGSEA. V lost 2 bases, J lost 2 bases, and 12 bases stayed unmatched. The CDR3 is made up of 17 amino acids. The CDR3 DNA is TGCAGCGTTGAATTGGGGGGGACAGGGACAATTCAAGAGACCCAGTACTTC. Translated, it gives CSVELGGTGTIQETQYF.

This clonotype was picked up a small number of times. The CDR3 region is CASSVEETGELFF. CDR3 DNA sequence: TGCGCCAGCAGCGTTGAAGAGACCGGGGAGCTGTTTTTT. The V gene is TRBV5-1, the J gene TRBJ2-2, with unresolved D. Trimming pared 4 bases from V and 5 bases from J, leaving 9 bases between. This CDR3 contains 13 residues. Germline values: CDR1 SGHRS, CDR2 YFSETQ. Based on the CDR3 plus reference TRBV5-1 and TRBJ2-2, the full variable domain is KAGVTQTPRYLIKTRGQQVTLSCSPISGHRSVSWYQQTPGQGLQFLFEYFSETQRNKGNFPGRFSGRQFSNSRSEMNVSTLELGDSALYLCASSVEETGELFFGEGSRLTVL.

This clonotype was observed a handful of times. The chain carries TRBV6-5 and TRBJ1-5; possibly TRBD1 for D (6 bases). The V end was cut by 2 bases, the J end by 6 bases, with 14 bases between. From germline, CDR1 is MNHEY and CDR2 SVGAGI. There are 15 residues in the CDR3. For the CDR3, the DNA is TGTGCCAGCAGTTACGCACCACAGGGAGGTCAGCCCCAGCATTTT. This sequence encodes CASSYAPQGGQPQHF.

This chain joins TRBV4-3 and TRBJ1-6, with D hard to call. The V end was cut by 0 bases, the J end by 5 bases, with 8 bases between. From germline, CDR1 is LGHNA and CDR2 YSLEER. CDR3 length: 15 amino acids. The CDR3 region has the DNA TGCGCCAGCAGCCAAGAAACGGCAGATAATTCACCCCTCCACTTT. The encoded protein is CASSQETADNSPLHF.

The chain has TRBV12-3 or TRBV12-4 and TRBJ1-2, with D possibly being TRBD1 (5 bases). The length of the CDR3 is 14 residues. The ends were cut back, 6 bases at V and 5 bases at J, with 16 bases in the middle. In nucleotides, the CDR3 is TGTGCCAGCAGCTCGCGAGGGGCTACGTATGGCTACACCTTC. Translated: CASSSRGATYGYTF.

The table lists this clonotype with a few counts. V and J are TRBV7-9 and TRBJ2-1; TRBD2 might be the D (6 bases). Per the germline V gene, CDR1 is SEHNR and CDR2 is FQNEAQ (reference sequence). The V end lost 1 base, the J end lost 8 bases, and 21 bases lay between the germline ends. The length of the CDR3 is 17 residues. This chain's CDR3 is CASSLGFHETRGYEQFF. The CDR3 DNA follows: TGTGCCAGCAGCTTAGGATTTCATGAGACTAGGGGTTATGAGCAGTTCTTC.

For this clonotype: At one of its ends the junction is not consistent with the germline gene, which may arise from a read error. The rearrangement links TRBV6-1 to TRBJ1-2; the D is unclear. The CDR3 has 10 amino acids. CDR1 is MNHNS, CDR2 SASEGT, per germline. CDR3: CASSERAIGF. Written as DNA, the CDR3 is TGTGCCAGCAGTGAAAGAGCCATCGGCTTC.

This clonotype came up a few times. V gene TRBV5-6 combines with J gene TRBJ2-1; D unclear. This CDR3 contains 13 residues. Between the trimmed V and J ends, which lost 1 base and 8 bases, there was a span of 10 bases. Germline CDR1 SGHDT, CDR2 YYEEEE. CDR3 DNA: TGTGCCAGCAGCTTGAGATATTGGGATGAGCAGTTCTTC. Translated: CASSLRYWDEQFF.

This clonotype was seen repeatedly, ten times or more. The rearrangement joins TRBV20-1 to TRBJ1-2, with 9 bases matching TRBD1. This CDR3 has 14 amino acids. V trimming: 8 bases; J trimming: 5 bases; junction bases outside the gene matches: 12. Germline lookup yields CDR1 DFQATT and CDR2 SNEGSKA (reference sequence). CDR3 sequence (DNA): TGCAGTTGTGCGCACAGGGGGCGTCCGTATGGCTACACCTTC. This encodes CSCAHRGRPYGYTF.

This clonotype has just a few counts. This chain links TRBV27 with TRBJ2-1; tentative D call: TRBD2 (6 bases). The germline V gene encodes CDR1 MNHEY and CDR2 SMNVEV (reference sequence). V was cut by 0 bases and J by 2 bases, with 14 bases left in between. CDR3 length: 17 amino acids. The CDR3 region is CASSLSGRGYTYNEQFF. As DNA, the CDR3 is TGTGCCAGCAGTTTATCGGGCCGGGGGTATACCTACAATGAGCAGTTCTTC.

This clonotype came up a few times. The J gene is TRBJ1-4, the V gene TRBV12-3 or TRBV12-4; D perhaps matches TRBD1 (5 bases). Deletions cut 4 bases from V and 8 bases from J, with 14 bases between. This CDR3 has 14 amino acids. This CDR3 reads CASSSTDRSEKLFF. CDR3 DNA: TGTGCCAGCAGTTCCACCGACAGATCCGAAAAACTGTTTTTT.

This clonotype was found a few times. The rearrangement uses TRBV4-1 and TRBJ2-7; D is unresolved. Germline CDR1 and CDR2: MGHRA and YSYEKL. The CDR3 contains 14 residues. V was trimmed by 1 base and J by 1 base, leaving 8 bases between them. The CDR3 loop reads CASSQVDSSYEQYF. The CDR3 DNA is TGCGCCAGCAGCCAAGTTGATTCATCCTACGAGCAGTACTTC.